Listed here is a single T cell receptor beta chain. Its antigen remains unidentified. These data originate in a study of T cell responses to AZD1222 COVID-19 vaccine. Study-wide results and caveats: Only 5 or 6 individuals given AZD1222 were seropositive at baseline.

The germline V gene encodes CDR1 LGHDT and CDR2 YNNKEL (reference sequence). The CDR3 covers 12 residues. The V gene lost 3 bases and the J gene lost 2 bases, with 4 bases spanning the gap. TCRdb's copy holds only in-frame clones and misses some; the assay was immunoSEQ multiplex PCR. The sample records roughly 100,000 clones, 90% being singletons. Sample: peripheral blood, taken on day 0 of AZD1222 vaccination. The TCR was taken from an adult in good health. V usage is TRBV3-1 (or the pseudogene TRBV3-2) and J usage is TRBJ2-5; D not certain. Written as DNA, the CDR3 is TGTGCCAGCAGCCATAGACAAGAGACCCAGTACTTC. It is translated as CASSHRQETQYF.